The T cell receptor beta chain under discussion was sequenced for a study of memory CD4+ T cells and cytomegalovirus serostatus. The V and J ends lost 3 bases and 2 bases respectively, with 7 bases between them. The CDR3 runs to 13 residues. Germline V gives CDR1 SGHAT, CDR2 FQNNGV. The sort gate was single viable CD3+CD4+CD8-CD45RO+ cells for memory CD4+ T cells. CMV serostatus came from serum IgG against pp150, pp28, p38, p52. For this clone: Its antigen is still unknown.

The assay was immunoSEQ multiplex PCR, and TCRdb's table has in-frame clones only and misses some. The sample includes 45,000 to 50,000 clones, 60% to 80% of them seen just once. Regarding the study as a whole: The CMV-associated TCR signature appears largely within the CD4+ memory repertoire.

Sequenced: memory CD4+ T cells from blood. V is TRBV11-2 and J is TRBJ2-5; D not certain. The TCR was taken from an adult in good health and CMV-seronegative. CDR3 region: CASSFAEQETQYF. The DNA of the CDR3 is TGTGCCAGCAGCTTTGCGGAGCAAGAGACCCAGTACTTC.